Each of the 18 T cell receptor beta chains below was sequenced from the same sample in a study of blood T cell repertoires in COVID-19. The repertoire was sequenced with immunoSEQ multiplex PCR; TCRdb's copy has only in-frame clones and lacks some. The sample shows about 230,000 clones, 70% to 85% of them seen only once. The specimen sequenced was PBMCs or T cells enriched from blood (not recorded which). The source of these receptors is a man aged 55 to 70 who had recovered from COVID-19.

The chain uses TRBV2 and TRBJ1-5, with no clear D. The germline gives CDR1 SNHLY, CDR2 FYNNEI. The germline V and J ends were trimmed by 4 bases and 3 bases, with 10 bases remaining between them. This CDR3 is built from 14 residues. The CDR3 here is CASSARETNQPQHF. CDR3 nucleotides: TGTGCCAGCAGTGCTCGGGAGACCAATCAGCCCCAGCATTTT.

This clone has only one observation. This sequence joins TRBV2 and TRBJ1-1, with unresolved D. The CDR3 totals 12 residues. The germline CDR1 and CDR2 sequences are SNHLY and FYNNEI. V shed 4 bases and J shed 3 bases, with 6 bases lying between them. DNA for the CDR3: TGTGCCAGCAGTGGGGCAGACACTGAAGCTTTCTTT. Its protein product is CASSGADTEAFF.

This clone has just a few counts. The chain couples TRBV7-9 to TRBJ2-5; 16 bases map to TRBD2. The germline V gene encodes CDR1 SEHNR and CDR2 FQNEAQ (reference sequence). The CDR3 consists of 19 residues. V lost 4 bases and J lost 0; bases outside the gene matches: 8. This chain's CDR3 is CASSSMGLAGGAHQETQYF. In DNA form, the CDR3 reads TGTGCCAGCAGCTCAATGGGACTAGCGGGGGGGGCCCACCAAGAGACCCAGTACTTC.

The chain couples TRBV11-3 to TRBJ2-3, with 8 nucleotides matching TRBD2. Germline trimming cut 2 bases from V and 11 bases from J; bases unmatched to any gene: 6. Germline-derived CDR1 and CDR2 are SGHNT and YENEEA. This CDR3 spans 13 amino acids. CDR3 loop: CASSLKRAGGQYF. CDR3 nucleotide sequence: TGTGCCAGCAGCTTAAAGCGTGCGGGAGGGCAGTATTTT. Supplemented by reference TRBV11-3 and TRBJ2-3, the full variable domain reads EAGVVQSPRYKIIEKKQPVAFWCNPISGHNTLYWYLQNLGQGPELLIRYENEEAVDDSQLPKDRFSAERLKGVDSTLKIQPAELGDSAVYLCASSLKRAGGQYFGPGTRLTVL.

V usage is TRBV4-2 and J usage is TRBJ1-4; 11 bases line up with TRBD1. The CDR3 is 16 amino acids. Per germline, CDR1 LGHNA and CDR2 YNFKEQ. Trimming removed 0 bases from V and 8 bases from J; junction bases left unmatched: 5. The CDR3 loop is CASSQDGGTGGEKLFF. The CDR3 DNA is TGTGCCAGCAGCCAAGATGGGGGGACAGGGGGAGAAAAACTGTTTTTT.

CDR3 DNA: TGTGCCAGTAGTCTGGCTGGGAACACTGAAGCTTTCTTT. Translating it yields CASSLAGNTEAFF. The chain recombines TRBV19 with TRBJ1-1; D unclear. This CDR3 is 13 amino acids long. The V end was cut by 5 bases, the J end by 1 base, with 8 bases between. Germline V gene sequence: CDR1 LNHDA, CDR2 SQIVND (reference sequence).

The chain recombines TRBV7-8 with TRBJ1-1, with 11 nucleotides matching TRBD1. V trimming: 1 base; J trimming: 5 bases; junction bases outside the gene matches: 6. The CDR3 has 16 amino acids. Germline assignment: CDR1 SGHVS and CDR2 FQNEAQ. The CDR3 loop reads CASSLGDRGYRTEAFF. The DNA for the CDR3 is TGTGCCAGCAGCTTAGGGGACAGGGGGTATAGAACTGAAGCTTTCTTT. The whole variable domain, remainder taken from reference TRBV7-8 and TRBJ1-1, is GAGVSQSPRYKVAKRGQDVALRCDPISGHVSLFWYQQALGQGPEFLTYFQNEAQLDKSGLPSDRFFAERPEGSVSTLKIQRTQQEDSAVYLCASSLGDRGYRTEAFFGQGTRLTVV.

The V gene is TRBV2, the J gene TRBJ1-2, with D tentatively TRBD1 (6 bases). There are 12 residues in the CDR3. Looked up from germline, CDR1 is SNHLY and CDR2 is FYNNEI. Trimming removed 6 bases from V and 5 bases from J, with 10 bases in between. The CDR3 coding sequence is TGTGCCAGCAGGATACAGGGTTATGGCTACACCTTC. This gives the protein CASRIQGYGYTF.

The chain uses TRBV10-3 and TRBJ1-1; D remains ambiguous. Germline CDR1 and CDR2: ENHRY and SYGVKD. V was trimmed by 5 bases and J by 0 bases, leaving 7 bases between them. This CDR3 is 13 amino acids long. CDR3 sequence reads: CAISPIMNTEAFF. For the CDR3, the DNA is TGTGCCATCAGTCCTATTATGAACACTGAAGCTTTCTTT.

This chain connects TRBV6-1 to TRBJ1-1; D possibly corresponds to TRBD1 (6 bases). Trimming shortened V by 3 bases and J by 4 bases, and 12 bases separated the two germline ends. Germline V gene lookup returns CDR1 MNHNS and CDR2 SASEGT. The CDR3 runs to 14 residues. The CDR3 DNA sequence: TGTGCCAGCAGTGACCAAGGGGGTAGCACTGAAGCTTTCTTT. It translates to CASSDQGGSTEAFF.

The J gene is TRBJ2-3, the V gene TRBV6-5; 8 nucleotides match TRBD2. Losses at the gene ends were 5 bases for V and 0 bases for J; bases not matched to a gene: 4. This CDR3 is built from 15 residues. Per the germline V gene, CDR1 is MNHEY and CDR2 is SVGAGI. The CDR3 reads CASSPGLASTDTQYF. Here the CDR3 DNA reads TGTGCCAGCAGTCCCGGACTAGCTAGCACAGATACGCAGTATTTT.

Written as DNA, the CDR3 is TGTGCCAGCAGTCCCGGGACAGCGCTTGGCTACACCTTC. Protein product: CASSPGTALGYTF. V gene TRBV6-5 combines with J gene TRBJ1-2; 7 positions match TRBD1. With 5 bases clipped from V and 7 bases from J, the junction kept 7 bases outside the gene matches. CDR3 length equals 13 residues. The germline V gene has CDR1 MNHEY and CDR2 SVGAGI.

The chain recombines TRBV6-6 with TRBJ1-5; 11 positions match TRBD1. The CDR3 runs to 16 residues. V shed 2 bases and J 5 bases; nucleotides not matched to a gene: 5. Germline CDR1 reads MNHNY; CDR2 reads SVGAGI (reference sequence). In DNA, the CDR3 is TGTGCCAGCAGTTACCAAGGACAGGGGGCTTATCAGCCCCAGCATTTT. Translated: CASSYQGQGAYQPQHF.

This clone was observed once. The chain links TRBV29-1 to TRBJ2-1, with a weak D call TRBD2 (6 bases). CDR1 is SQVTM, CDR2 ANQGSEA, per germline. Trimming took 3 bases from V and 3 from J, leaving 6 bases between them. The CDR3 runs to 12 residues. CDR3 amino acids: CSVEGGYNEQFF. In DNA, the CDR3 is TGCAGCGTTGAGGGGGGCTACAATGAGCAGTTCTTC.

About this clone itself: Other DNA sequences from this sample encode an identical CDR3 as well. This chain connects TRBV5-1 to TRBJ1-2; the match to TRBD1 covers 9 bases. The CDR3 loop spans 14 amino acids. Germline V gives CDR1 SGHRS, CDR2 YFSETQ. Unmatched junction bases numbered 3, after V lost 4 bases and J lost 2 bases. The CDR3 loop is CASSTTGGNYGYTF. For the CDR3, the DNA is TGCGCCAGCAGCACGACAGGGGGAAACTATGGCTACACCTTC.

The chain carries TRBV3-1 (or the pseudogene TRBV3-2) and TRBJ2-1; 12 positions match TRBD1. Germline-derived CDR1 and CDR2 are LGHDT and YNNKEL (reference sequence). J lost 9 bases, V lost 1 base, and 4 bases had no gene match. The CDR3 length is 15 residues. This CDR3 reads CASSQGDRGRGEQFF. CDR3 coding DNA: TGTGCCAGCAGCCAAGGGGACAGGGGGCGCGGTGAGCAGTTCTTC.

The CDR3 region has the DNA TGTGCCAGCTCACCCGAGGACAGGTCTGAAGCTTTCTTT. It yields the protein CASSPEDRSEAFF. The V gene is TRBV18, the J gene TRBJ1-1, with 7 bases that match TRBD1. Germline V lookup: CDR1 KGHSH, CDR2 LQKENI. V lost 3 bases, J lost 6 bases, and 4 bases stayed unmatched. This CDR3 contains 13 residues.

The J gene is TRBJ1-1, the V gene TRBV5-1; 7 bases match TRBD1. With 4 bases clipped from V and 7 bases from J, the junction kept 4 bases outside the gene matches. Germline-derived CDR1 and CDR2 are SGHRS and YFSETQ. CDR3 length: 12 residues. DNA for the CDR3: TGCGCCAGCAGCAGGGGGACAGATGAAGCTTTCTTT. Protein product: CASSRGTDEAFF.